The source of this TCR beta chain is a study of technical replicates of blood from several donors. The CDR3 sequence is 14 residues long. Per germline, CDR1 SNHLY and CDR2 FYNNEI. J was trimmed by 0 bases and V by 9 bases; bases with no gene match: 3. Assay used: immunoSEQ multiplex PCR; TCRdb lists only in-frame clones, some missing. The table has about 75,000 clones, 92% seen once. Sequenced material: T cells isolated from PBMCs. The chain joins TRBV2 to TRBJ2-7, with 12 bases that match TRBD2. This receptor was identified in a human donor in good health. The CDR3 nucleotides read TGTGCCAGTCAGACTAGCGGGAGCTCCTACGAGCAGTACTTC. Translating it yields CASQTSGSSYEQYF.